These 27 T cell receptor beta chains were all obtained from the same sample, sequenced in a study of blood T cell repertoires in COVID-19. The protocol was immunoSEQ multiplex PCR, while the TCRdb copy is restricted to in-frame clones and leaves out a portion. The table has about 240,000 clones, 82% seen once. Sequenced sample: peripheral blood. These receptors were taken from a woman aged 65 to 85 with acute or convalescent COVID-19.

The genes are TRBV7-2 and TRBJ2-7; maybe TRBD2 (5 bases). The V and J ends lost 0 bases and 0 bases respectively, with 15 bases between them. Germline V gene data show CDR1 as SGHTA and CDR2 as FQGNSA. The CDR3 extends over 17 amino acids. The DNA for the CDR3 is TGTGCCAGCAGCTTAGCGCCGGCACTCACTAGCTCCTACGAGCAGTACTTC. Its protein is CASSLAPALTSSYEQYF.

V gene TRBV14 combines with J gene TRBJ2-5, with 8 bases matching TRBD2. The CDR3 is made up of 16 amino acids. V lost 3 bases to trimming and J lost 5 bases; unmatched junction nucleotides: 11. CDR1 is SGHDN, CDR2 FVKESK, per germline. The CDR3 DNA follows: TGTGCCAGCAGCCATCATAGCGGGGTAGCCCGGGAGACCCAGTACTTC. Protein sequence: CASSHHSGVARETQYF.

The CDR3 DNA sequence: TGTGCCAGCTCACCGGAGAATACGCAGTATTTT. Its translation is CASSPENTQYF. This chain uses TRBV18 with TRBJ2-3; unclear D gene. This CDR3 is built from 11 residues. Germline V gene sequence: CDR1 KGHSH, CDR2 LQKENI. V lost 3 bases to trimming and J lost 7 bases, with 5 bases between them.

J is TRBJ1-2 and V is TRBV19; 8 nucleotides line up with TRBD1. There are 14 residues in the CDR3. V was clipped by 6 bases and J by 6 bases; unmatched bases: 9. The germline CDR1 and CDR2 sequences are LNHDA and SQIVND (reference sequence). CDR3 sequence reads: CASRHQGAPHGYTF. As DNA, the CDR3 is TGTGCCAGTAGACACCAGGGGGCTCCTCATGGCTACACCTTC.

The CDR3 loop is CASSFGGPETQYF. The CDR3 DNA follows: TGTGCCAGCAGCTTCGGGGGGCCAGAGACCCAGTACTTC. The chain joins TRBV7-2 to TRBJ2-5, with D possibly matching TRBD2 (7 bases). Trimming took 3 bases from V and 4 from J, leaving 9 bases between them. The CDR3 contains 13 residues. The V gene's germline CDR1 is SGHTA and CDR2 FQGNSA.

V gene TRBV19 combines with J gene TRBJ2-2; maybe TRBD2 (7 bases). This CDR3 is 16 amino acids long. V was pared by 4 bases and J by 2 bases, with 14 bases between. The germline V gene has CDR1 LNHDA and CDR2 SQIVND (reference sequence). The CDR3 region has the DNA TGTGCCAGTAGTAACCCGGGGGGCCCCAACACCGGGGAGCTGTTTTTT. Protein product: CASSNPGGPNTGELFF.

The chain joins TRBV7-6 to TRBJ2-5, with D possibly being TRBD2 (5 bases). The germline gives CDR1 SGHVS, CDR2 FNYEAQ. The CDR3 is made up of 15 amino acids. V lost 1 base, J lost 2 bases, and 11 bases lay in between. CDR3 DNA sequence: TGTGCCAGCAGCTTAGGGTGGGGAGCTCAAGAGACCCAGTACTTC. It codes for CASSLGWGAQETQYF.

The sample holds a few counts of this clone. The chain recombines TRBV27 with TRBJ2-2; 9 bases line up with TRBD1. The CDR3 extends over 15 amino acids. Germline V gene data show CDR1 as MNHEY and CDR2 as SMNVEV (reference sequence). Germline trimming cut 3 bases from V and 4 bases from J; bases unmatched to any gene: 3. Here the CDR3 DNA reads TGTGCCAGCAGTTTGGGGACAGGGTTCACCGGGGAGCTGTTTTTT. Amino acid sequence: CASSLGTGFTGELFF.

This clone has only one observation. The V and J genes are TRBV6-5 and TRBJ1-2; D might be TRBD1 (5 bases). Germline V lookup: CDR1 MNHEY, CDR2 SVGAGI. The CDR3 runs 12 residues. V was pared by 7 bases and J by 4 bases, with 10 bases between. CDR3 nucleotides: TGTGCCAGCATGACAGCTGGCTATGGCTACACCTTC. It is translated as CASMTAGYGYTF.

The chain links TRBV4-2 to TRBJ2-1; TRBD1 might be the D (6 bases). Trimming took 4 bases from V and 7 from J, leaving 11 bases between them. CDR3 length: 13 amino acids. Germline V gene lookup returns CDR1 LGHNA and CDR2 YNFKEQ. DNA of the CDR3: TGTGCCAGCAGCCGCGAAGGGGGAAATGAGCAGTTCTTC. Protein: CASSREGGNEQFF.

For the CDR3, the DNA is TGTGCCAGCAGCCACGGACAGGTGAACACTGAAGCTTTCTTT. Translating gives CASSHGQVNTEAFF. V is TRBV5-6 and J is TRBJ1-1, with 7 nucleotides matching TRBD1. The J segment lost 0 bases and the V segment lost 4 bases, leaving 3 bases of the junction unmatched. This CDR3 is 14 amino acids long. CDR1 SGHDT and CDR2 YYEEEE come from the germline V gene.

The V call is TRBV6-5, the J call TRBJ2-3; 9 bases line up with TRBD1. J was trimmed by 2 bases and V by 5 bases; bases with no gene match: 5. The CDR3 runs to 15 residues. The germline CDR1 and CDR2 sequences are MNHEY and SVGAGI. CDR3: CASSPRTGATDTQYF. The CDR3 DNA is TGTGCCAGCAGTCCCAGGACAGGGGCCACAGATACGCAGTATTTT.

As DNA, the CDR3 is TGTGCCAGCAGCTTAGTAGTTGATTCACCCCTCCACTTT. Residues: CASSLVVDSPLHF. This chain uses TRBV7-2 with TRBJ1-6, with unresolved D. The V end was cut by 1 base, the J end by 8 bases, with 6 bases between. Germline loops: CDR1 SGHTA, CDR2 FQGNSA. The CDR3 length is 13 residues.

The rearrangement links TRBV10-3 to TRBJ1-5; the match to TRBD1 covers 7 bases. The CDR3 spans 16 residues. Losses at the gene ends were 3 bases for V and 5 bases for J; bases not matched to a gene: 10. The germline V gene has CDR1 ENHRY and CDR2 SYGVKD. The CDR3 loop reads CAISDHRQGSYQPQHF. CDR3 in DNA: TGTGCCATCAGTGACCATAGACAGGGTAGTTATCAGCCCCAGCATTTT.

The chain joins TRBV28 to TRBJ2-7, with 7 bases fitting TRBD1. Germline CDR1 reads MDHEN; CDR2 reads SYDVKM. The CDR3 totals 15 residues. After removal of 3 bases from V and 1 base from J, the junction contained 6 bases not matched to a gene. The CDR3 region has the DNA TGTGCCAGCAGTTTTATAAACAGGGGTTCCTACGAGCAGTACTTC. Amino acids: CASSFINRGSYEQYF. The complete variable domain, with remaining parts taken from reference TRBV28 and TRBJ2-7, reads DVKVTQSSRYLVKRTGEKVFLECVQDMDHENMFWYRQDPGLGLRLIYFSYDVKMKEKGDIPEGYSVSREKKERFSLILESASTNQTSMYLCASSFINRGSYEQYFGPGTRLTVT.

J is TRBJ1-1 and V is TRBV4-2; D is ambiguous. The V end lost 4 bases, the J end lost 3 bases, and 15 bases lay between the germline ends. This CDR3 has 15 amino acids. Germline CDR1 LGHNA, CDR2 YNFKEQ. The CDR3 DNA follows: TGTGCCAGCAGCCCGACGATGGGCGCAGACACTGAAGCTTTCTTT. It codes for CASSPTMGADTEAFF.

V gene TRBV19 combines with J gene TRBJ1-5; 7 nucleotides line up with TRBD1. Germline V gene sequence: CDR1 LNHDA, CDR2 SQIVND (reference sequence). The CDR3 is 13 amino acids. Germline trimming cut 8 bases from V and 3 bases from J; bases unmatched to any gene: 4. In nucleotides, the CDR3 is TGTGCCAGTGCTCAGGGGGTCAATCAGCCCCAGCATTTT. This translates into CASAQGVNQPQHF.

The genes are TRBV27 and TRBJ1-6; 7 nucleotides line up with TRBD1. The CDR3 totals 16 residues. J lost 0 bases, V lost 5 bases, and 4 bases had no gene match. Germline V gene data show CDR1 as MNHEY and CDR2 as SMNVEV (reference sequence). DNA for the CDR3: TGTGCCAGCAGTAGTCCAGGGGGCTCCTATAATTCACCCCTCCACTTT. This sequence encodes CASSSPGGSYNSPLHF.

The rearrangement uses TRBV5-1 and TRBJ1-3; D perhaps matches TRBD1 (5 bases). The CDR3 is made up of 15 amino acids. V was trimmed by 0 bases and J by 4 bases, leaving 11 bases between them. Germline-derived CDR1 and CDR2 are SGHRS and YFSETQ. CDR3 nucleotide sequence: TGCGCCAGCAGCTTGGAACAGGCGAGGGGAAACACCATATATTTT. It is translated as CASSLEQARGNTIYF.

This chain uses TRBV18 with TRBJ2-3; TRBD2 aligns across 12 bases. J gave up 1 base and V 8 bases, and 1 base lay outside the gene matches. The CDR3 is 14 amino acids. Germline CDR1 is KGHSH and CDR2 is LQKENI. CDR3 amino acids: CASRTSGGTDTQYF. The CDR3 DNA follows: TGTGCCAGCCGGACTAGCGGGGGCACAGATACGCAGTATTTT.

This clone occurred a few times. The CDR3 loop is CASIGGLVNTEAFF. Here the CDR3 DNA reads TGTGCCAGCATCGGGGGGTTAGTGAACACTGAAGCTTTCTTT. The chain recombines TRBV7-9 with TRBJ1-1; D might be TRBD1 (5 bases). In germline, CDR1 is SEHNR, CDR2 FQNEAQ (reference sequence). CDR3 size: 14 residues. V dropped 7 bases and J dropped 0 bases, with 12 bases sitting between them. Filled out from reference TRBV7-9 and TRBJ1-1, the complete variable domain reads DTGVSQNPRHKITKRGQNVTFRCDPISEHNRLYWYRQTLGQGPEFLTYFQNEAQLEKSRLLSDRFSAERPKGSFSTLEIQRTEQGDSAMYLCASIGGLVNTEAFFGQGTRLTVV.

The gene calls are TRBV19 and TRBJ2-3, with TRBD2 identical over 7 bases. This CDR3 has 15 amino acids. The ends lost 0 bases at V and 6 bases at J; junction bases unmatched: 6. Germline assignment: CDR1 LNHDA and CDR2 SQIVND (reference sequence). CDR3 DNA: TGTGCCAGTAGTATAGATAAGCGGGGTATGGATACGCAGTATTTT. This gives the protein CASSIDKRGMDTQYF.

This chain uses TRBV7-8 with TRBJ1-1, with a tentative D call TRBD1 (5 bases). Germline-derived CDR1 and CDR2 are SGHVS and FQNEAQ. The CDR3 loop spans 15 amino acids. Trimming took 2 bases from V and 5 from J, leaving 15 bases between them. CDR3 coding DNA: TGTGCCAGCAGCTTAAGTTGGGGCGCCGGTACTGAAGCTTTCTTT. It yields the protein CASSLSWGAGTEAFF. Filled out from reference TRBV7-8 and TRBJ1-1, the complete variable domain reads GAGVSQSPRYKVAKRGQDVALRCDPISGHVSLFWYQQALGQGPEFLTYFQNEAQLDKSGLPSDRFFAERPEGSVSTLKIQRTQQEDSAVYLCASSLSWGAGTEAFFGQGTRLTVV.

The chain uses TRBV2 and TRBJ1-5; 8 positions match TRBD1. V trimming: 8 bases; J trimming: 0 bases; junction bases outside the gene matches: 12. Germline loops: CDR1 SNHLY, CDR2 FYNNEI. The CDR3 is 17 amino acids. As DNA, the CDR3 is TGTGCCAGCGGGCGGACAGGGAATCTATATAGCAATCAGCCCCAGCATTTT. This gives the protein CASGRTGNLYSNQPQHF.

The V and J genes are TRBV11-2 and TRBJ1-1; 7 nucleotides match TRBD1. The CDR3 loop spans 14 amino acids. The trim removed 8 bases at V and 6 bases at J, leaving 12 bases unmatched. The germline V gene has CDR1 SGHAT and CDR2 FQNNGV. CDR3 sequence reads: CASSYRGGSAEAFF. CDR3 in DNA: TGTGCCAGCTCTTACAGGGGAGGTAGCGCTGAAGCTTTCTTT.

The chain employs TRBV6-2 or TRBV6-3 and TRBJ1-1; D unresolved. CDR1 MNHEY and CDR2 SVGEGT come from the germline V gene. The CDR3 sequence is 12 residues long. Trimming pared 3 bases from V and 7 bases from J, leaving 9 bases between. In DNA, the CDR3 is TGTGCCAGCAGTTATCGGGTGTTTGAAGCTTTCTTT. Encoded protein: CASSYRVFEAFF.

This rearrangement joins TRBV7-2 to TRBJ2-1, with 13 positions matching TRBD2. The CDR3 spans 16 residues. Per germline, CDR1 SGHTA and CDR2 FQGNSA. Trimming at V came to 5 bases and at J to 8 bases, leaving 9 bases not matched to a gene. As DNA, the CDR3 is TGTGCCAGCAGCACCGGACTAGCGGGGGCGGGGGATGAGCAGTTCTTC. This encodes CASSTGLAGAGDEQFF.